This T cell receptor (beta chain) was recorded in a study of OX40 agonist ivuxolimab in advanced cancers. Background on the whole study: Ivuxolimab, which targeted the costimulatory receptor OX40 (CD134), was an agonistic, fully human IgG2 monoclonal antibody. Intravenous ivuxolimab was administered to patients every 2 weeks at six dose levels: 0.01, 0.1, 0.3, 1.5, 3 and 10 mg/kg. Of the 50 or so patients in dose escalation, about 20 had hepatocellular carcinoma, around 15 had melanoma, 9 had renal cell carcinoma and 9 had head and neck cancer. A male proportion of about 79% and a mean age of about 60 years, ranging from about 23 to 90, were recorded for the dose-escalation cohort. Prior anti-PD-1, anti-PD-L1 or anti-CTLA-4 therapy was permitted, and 40% of dose-escalation patients had received checkpoint inhibitors. Partial responses were achieved by three dose-escalation patients, of whom one had hepatocellular carcinoma and two had cutaneous melanoma. The point of sequencing TCRbeta in the periphery was to test whether ivuxolimab changed TCR sequence diversity and drove clonal T-cell expansion. The monotherapy dose-escalation portion (N ≈ 56 patients) of the phase I ivuxolimab trial is reported in the paper.

Results and caveats for the whole study, not just this receptor: After ivuxolimab, more expanded clones were found on average in CD8+ T cells than in CD4+ T cells. Which antigens the clonally expanded peripheral T cells were specific for was not determined. Low levels of normalized T-cell clonal expansion were also seen in some patients who did not respond. In partial responders in the 0.1-3.0 mg/kg groups, normalized peripheral clonal expansion was found to be among the lowest, especially among CD8+ T cells. Clonal expansion of both CD4+ and CD8+ blood T cells was observed from baseline to week 6 at doses 0.1 to 3.0 mg/kg.

Clipping removes 0 bases from V and 4 bases from J, with 7 as the unmatched junction base count. Per the germline V gene (reference sequence), SGHNT is the CDR1 and YYREEE is the CDR2. Counted from cysteine to phenylalanine, this CDR3 has 16 amino acids. The CDR3 DNA has 48 bases and is translated from base 1. On this clone itself: The clone's antigen remains unknown. Base qualities are not recorded, but no much larger clone differs from it by a single base.

For sequencing of the TCRbeta CDR3 region, genomic DNA was extracted from the sorted cells. TCRbeta CDR3 regions were sequenced using the immunoSEQ Assay. This immuneACCESS table, as held by TCRdb, lists in-frame sequences with V and J called but not all clones. Of the missing ones, under half trace to an unresolved V gene in checked studies; the others have no known cause. Recorded for this sample are 65,000 to 95,000 clones; 90% of them occurred a single time. In total, the top ten clones hold 0.33% of the sample. The trial excluded patients who had a history of autoimmune disease or who were on systemic immunosuppression. In every dose cohort, peripheral blood was drawn for TCR sequencing at baseline, cycle 4 day 1, and cycle 7 day 1. Samples came from an open-label, multicenter, first-in-human phase I dose-escalation trial of ivuxolimab. Adults with locally advanced or metastatic melanoma, renal cell carcinoma, hepatocellular carcinoma or head and neck squamous cell carcinoma were enrolled in the trial. Before TCR sequencing, CD4+ T cells and CD8+ T cells were sorted from peripheral blood as separate populations.

The receptor comes from an adult with an advanced solid tumor such as melanoma, head and neck, liver or kidney cancer. Sequenced here: CD4+ or CD8+ T cells sorted from blood, sampled in a trial of the OX40 agonist ivuxolimab. The sequence links TRBV5-4 to TRBJ1-1; 9 junctional bases match TRBD1. In nucleotide form, the sequence is TGTGCCAGCAGCTTGGGGACAGGGGCGCAGGGCACTGAAGCTTTCTTT. It translates as CASSLGTGAQGTEAFF.